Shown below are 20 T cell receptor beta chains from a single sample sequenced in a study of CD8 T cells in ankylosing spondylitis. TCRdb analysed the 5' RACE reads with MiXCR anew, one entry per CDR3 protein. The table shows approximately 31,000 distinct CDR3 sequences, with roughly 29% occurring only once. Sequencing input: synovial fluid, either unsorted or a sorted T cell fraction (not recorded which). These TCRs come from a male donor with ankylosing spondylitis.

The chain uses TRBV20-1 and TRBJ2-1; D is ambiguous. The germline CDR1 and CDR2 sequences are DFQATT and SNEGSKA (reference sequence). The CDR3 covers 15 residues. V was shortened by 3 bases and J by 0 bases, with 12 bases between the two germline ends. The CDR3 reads CSASRRTRSYNEQFF. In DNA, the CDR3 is TGCAGTGCTAGTCGGCGGACCCGCTCCTACAATGAGCAGTTCTTC.

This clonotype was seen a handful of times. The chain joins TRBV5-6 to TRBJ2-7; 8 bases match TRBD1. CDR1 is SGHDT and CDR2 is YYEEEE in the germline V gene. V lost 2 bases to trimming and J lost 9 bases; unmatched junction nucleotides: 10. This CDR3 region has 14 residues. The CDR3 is CASSLRGQGGWQYV. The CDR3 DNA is TGTGCCAGCAGCTTACGAGGACAGGGAGGCTGGCAGTACGTC.

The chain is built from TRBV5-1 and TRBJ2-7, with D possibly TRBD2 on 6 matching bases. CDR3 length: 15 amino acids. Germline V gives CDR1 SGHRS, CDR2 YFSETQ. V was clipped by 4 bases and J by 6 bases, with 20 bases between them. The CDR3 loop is CASSPVGGDLSEQYF. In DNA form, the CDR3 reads TGCGCCAGCAGCCCCGTGGGGGGTGATTTGAGCGAGCAGTACTTC.

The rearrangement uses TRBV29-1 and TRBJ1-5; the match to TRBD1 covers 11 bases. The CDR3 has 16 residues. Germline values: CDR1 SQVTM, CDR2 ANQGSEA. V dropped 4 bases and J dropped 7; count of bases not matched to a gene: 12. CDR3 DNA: TGCAGCGTTGGGAGGAGGACAGGGGGCTTGAGACAGCCCCAGCATTTT. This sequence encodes CSVGRRTGGLRQPQHF.

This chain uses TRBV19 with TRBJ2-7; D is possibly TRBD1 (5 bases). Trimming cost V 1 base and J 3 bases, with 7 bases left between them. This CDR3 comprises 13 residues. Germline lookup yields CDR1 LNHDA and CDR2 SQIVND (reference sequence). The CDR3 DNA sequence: TGTGCCAGTAGTATAGGACAGAACTACGAGCAGTACTTC. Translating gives CASSIGQNYEQYF.

CDR3 DNA sequence: TGTGCCATCAGGGGGCCCAACAATGAGCAGTTCTTC. Protein: CAIRGPNNEQFF. The chain is built from TRBV6-6 and TRBJ2-1, with 8 positions matching TRBD1. This CDR3 region has 12 residues. Germline V gene sequence: CDR1 MNHNY, CDR2 SVGAGI (reference sequence). Trimming at V came to 10 bases and at J to 5 bases, leaving 4 bases not matched to a gene.

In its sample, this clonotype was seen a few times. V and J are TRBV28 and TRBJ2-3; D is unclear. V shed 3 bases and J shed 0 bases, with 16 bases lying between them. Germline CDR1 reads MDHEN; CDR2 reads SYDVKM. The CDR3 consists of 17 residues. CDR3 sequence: CASSFAIDGSSTDTQYF. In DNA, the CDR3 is TGTGCCAGCAGTTTCGCCATTGACGGATCTAGCACAGATACGCAGTATTTT.

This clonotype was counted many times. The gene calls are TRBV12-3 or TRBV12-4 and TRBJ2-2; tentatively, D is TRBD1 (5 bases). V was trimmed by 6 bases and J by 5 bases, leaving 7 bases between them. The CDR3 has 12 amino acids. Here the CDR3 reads CASRGATGELFF. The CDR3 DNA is TGTGCCAGCAGAGGGGCAACCGGGGAGCTGTTTTTT.

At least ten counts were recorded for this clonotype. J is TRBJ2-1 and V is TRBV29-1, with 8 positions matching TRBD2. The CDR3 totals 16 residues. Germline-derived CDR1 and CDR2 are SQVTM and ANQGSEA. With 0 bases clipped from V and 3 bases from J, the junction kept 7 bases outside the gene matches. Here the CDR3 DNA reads TGCAGCGTTGAAGATCCGGATCGGGAGGGCTACAATGAGCAGTTCTTC. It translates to CSVEDPDREGYNEQFF.

In DNA, the CDR3 is TGTGCCAGCAGTATACTAGGGACTAGCGGAAACAATGAGCAGTTCTTC. Protein product: CASSILGTSGNNEQFF. The chain carries TRBV27 and TRBJ2-1; 11 nucleotides agree with TRBD2. Germline assignment: CDR1 MNHEY and CDR2 SMNVEV (reference sequence). V gave up 5 bases and J gave up 5 bases; unmatched junction bases: 8. CDR3 length: 16 amino acids.

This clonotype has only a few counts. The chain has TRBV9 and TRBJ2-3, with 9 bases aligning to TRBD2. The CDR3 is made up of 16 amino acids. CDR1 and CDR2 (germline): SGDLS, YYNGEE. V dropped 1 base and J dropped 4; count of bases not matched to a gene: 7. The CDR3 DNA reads TGTGCCAGCAGCGTATTAAGAGCGGGAGGCGCAGATACGCAGTATTTT. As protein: CASSVLRAGGADTQYF.

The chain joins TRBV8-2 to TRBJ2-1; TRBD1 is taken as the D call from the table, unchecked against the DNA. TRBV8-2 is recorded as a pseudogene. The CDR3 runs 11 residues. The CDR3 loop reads CGSSWGHEQFF. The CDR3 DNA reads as TGTGGCAGCTCTTGGGGGCATGAGCAGTTCTTC.

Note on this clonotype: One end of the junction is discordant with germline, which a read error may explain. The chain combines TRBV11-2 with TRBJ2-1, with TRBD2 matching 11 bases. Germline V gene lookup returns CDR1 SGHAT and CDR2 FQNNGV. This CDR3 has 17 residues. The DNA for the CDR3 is TGTGCCAGCACCTTAACTAGCGGGAGAGTTAGCTACAATGAGCAGTTCTTC. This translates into CASTLTSGRVSYNEQFF.

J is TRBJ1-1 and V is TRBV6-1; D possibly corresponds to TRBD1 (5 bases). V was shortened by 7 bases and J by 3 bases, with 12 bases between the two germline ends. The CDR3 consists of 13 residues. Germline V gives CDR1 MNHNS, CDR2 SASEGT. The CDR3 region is CASTNGGYTEAFF. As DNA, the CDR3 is TGTGCCAGCACCAACGGGGGGTACACTGAAGCTTTCTTT.

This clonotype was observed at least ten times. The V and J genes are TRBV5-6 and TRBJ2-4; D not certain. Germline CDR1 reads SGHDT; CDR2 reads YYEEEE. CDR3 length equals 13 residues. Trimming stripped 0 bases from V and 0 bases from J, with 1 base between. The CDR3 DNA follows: TGTGCCAGCAGCTTGGTAGCCAAAAACATTCAGTACTTC. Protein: CASSLVAKNIQYF.

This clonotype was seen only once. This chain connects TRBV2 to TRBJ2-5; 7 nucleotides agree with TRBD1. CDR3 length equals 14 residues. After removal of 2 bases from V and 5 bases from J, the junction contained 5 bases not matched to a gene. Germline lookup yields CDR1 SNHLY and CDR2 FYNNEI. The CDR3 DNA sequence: TGTGCCAGCAGTGAACGACAGGGTAGGGAGACCCAGTACTTC. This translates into CASSERQGRETQYF.

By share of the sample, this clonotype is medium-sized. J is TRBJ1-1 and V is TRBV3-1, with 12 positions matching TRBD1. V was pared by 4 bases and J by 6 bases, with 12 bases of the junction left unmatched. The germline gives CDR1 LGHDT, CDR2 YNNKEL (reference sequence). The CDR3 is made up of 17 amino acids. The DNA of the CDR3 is TGTGCCAGCAGCCCTAGGGGGACAGGGGGCATCAATGCTGAAGCTTTCTTT. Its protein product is CASSPRGTGGINAEAFF.

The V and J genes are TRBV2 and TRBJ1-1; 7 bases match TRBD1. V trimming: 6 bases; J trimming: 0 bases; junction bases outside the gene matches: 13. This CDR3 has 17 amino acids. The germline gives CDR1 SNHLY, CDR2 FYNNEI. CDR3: CASRGERGRTMNTEAFF. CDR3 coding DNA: TGTGCCAGCAGGGGGGAGAGGGGGCGAACCATGAACACTGAAGCTTTCTTT.

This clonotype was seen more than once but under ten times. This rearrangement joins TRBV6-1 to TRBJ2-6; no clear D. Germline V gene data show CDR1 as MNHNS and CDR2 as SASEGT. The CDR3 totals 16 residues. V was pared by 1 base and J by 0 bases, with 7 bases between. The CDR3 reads CASSEGTGSGANVLTF. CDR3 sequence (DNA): TGTGCCAGCAGTGAAGGTACGGGCTCTGGGGCCAACGTCCTGACTTTC.

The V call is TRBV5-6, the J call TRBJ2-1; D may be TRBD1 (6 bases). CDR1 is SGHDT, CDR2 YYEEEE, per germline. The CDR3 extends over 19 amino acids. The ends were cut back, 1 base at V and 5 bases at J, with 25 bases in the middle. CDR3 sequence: CASSLLQGIYHQTHNEQFF. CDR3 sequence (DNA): TGTGCCAGCAGCTTGTTACAGGGAATTTACCATCAAACTCACAATGAGCAGTTCTTC.